These 31 T cell receptor beta chains originate from one sample sequenced in a study of blood T cell repertoires in COVID-19. Repertoires were generated with immunoSEQ multiplex PCR, while TCRdb's copy carries only in-frame clones and drops some. The repertoire has about 210,000 clones, approximately 78% of them found once; the top ten carry more than 10%. The material sequenced was peripheral blood. The receptors were gathered from a woman aged 40-49 years with acute or convalescent COVID-19.

This chain links TRBV19 with TRBJ2-7; 7 bases align to TRBD1. The CDR3 is made up of 13 amino acids. V shed 4 bases and J 2 bases; nucleotides not matched to a gene: 2. Germline V gene lookup returns CDR1 LNHDA and CDR2 SQIVND (reference sequence). The CDR3: CASSRDSTYEQYF. The CDR3 DNA reads as TGTGCCAGTAGTAGGGACAGTACCTACGAGCAGTACTTC.

V usage is TRBV4-1 and J usage is TRBJ2-1; 10 nucleotides agree with TRBD2. CDR1 and CDR2 from the germline V gene are MGHRA and YSYEKL. The CDR3 has 16 amino acids. V shed 6 bases, J shed 8 bases, and the junction held 13 bases outside the gene matches. The CDR3 DNA follows: TGCGCCAGCAGATCACTAGCGGGACTCCGAGGCGATGAGCAGTTCTTC. This sequence encodes CASRSLAGLRGDEQFF.

The chain couples TRBV6-5 to TRBJ2-6; 8 nucleotides line up with TRBD1. Germline assignment: CDR1 MNHEY and CDR2 SVGAGI. The J segment lost 12 bases and the V segment lost 6 bases, leaving 10 bases of the junction unmatched. The CDR3 loop spans 14 amino acids. The CDR3 region is CASSRPGTGSVLTF. In DNA, the CDR3 is TGTGCCAGCAGCCGGCCCGGGACAGGCTCCGTCCTGACTTTC.

This clone showed up just once. This chain uses TRBV11-3 with TRBJ2-5; 11 bases are shared with TRBD2. There are 16 residues in the CDR3. Unmatched junction bases numbered 4, after V lost 0 bases and J lost 4 bases. Germline V gene data show CDR1 as SGHNT and CDR2 as YENEEA. CDR3 in amino acids: CASSLDLAGGRETQYF. In DNA form, the CDR3 reads TGTGCCAGCAGCTTAGATCTAGCGGGAGGCCGAGAGACCCAGTACTTC.

In its sample, this clone was seen once. One end of the junction does not line up with germline, which may come from a read error. The chain has TRBV6-1 and TRBJ1-2; 7 bases agree with TRBD1. Germline V gene sequence: CDR1 MNHNS, CDR2 SASEGT. The CDR3 runs to 15 residues. The CDR3 reads CASTELMTGTYGYTF. The CDR3 DNA reads TGTGCCAGCACTGAACTGATGACAGGGACTTATGGCTACACCTTC.

V gene TRBV3-1 (or the pseudogene TRBV3-2) combines with J gene TRBJ2-7; TRBD2 is a possible D gene (6 bases). With 4 bases removed from V and 2 bases from J, the gap between germline ends came to 15 bases. CDR3 length equals 15 residues. CDR1 is LGHDT, CDR2 YNNKEL, per germline (reference sequence). The CDR3 DNA follows: TGTGCCAGCAGCCCGCAGACGGTAGCGGCCTACGAGCAGTACTTC. Its protein product is CASSPQTVAAYEQYF.

V usage is TRBV3-1 (or the pseudogene TRBV3-2) and J usage is TRBJ2-1; D might be TRBD2 (7 bases). This CDR3 is built from 13 residues. Germline V gene lookup returns CDR1 LGHDT and CDR2 YNNKEL (reference sequence). The V end was cut by 1 base, the J end by 14 bases, with 15 bases between. Here the CDR3 reads CASSQVSRGAKFF. CDR3 DNA: TGTGCCAGCAGCCAAGTTTCTCGGGGGGCTAAGTTCTTC.

The chain carries TRBV24-1 and TRBJ1-2; possibly TRBD1 for D (5 bases). Trimming pared 4 bases from V and 5 bases from J, leaving 19 bases between. Germline CDR1 KGHDR, CDR2 SFDVKD. CDR3 length: 16 residues. The CDR3 nucleotides are TGTGCCACCAGTGAGCCAGACCGGGGGAGGGGTTATGGCTACACCTTC. It yields the protein CATSEPDRGRGYGYTF.

This chain uses TRBV5-1 with TRBJ2-7, with 7 bases lining up with TRBD2. Germline CDR1 is SGHRS and CDR2 is YFSETQ. The V segment lost 4 bases and the J segment 0 bases; nucleotides outside the gene matches: 10. The CDR3 consists of 16 residues. DNA of the CDR3: TGCGCCAGCAGCCCTTACTCCGGGACTACCTCCTACGAGCAGTACTTC. Translated: CASSPYSGTTSYEQYF.

This clone was recorded a few times. The gene calls are TRBV7-2 and TRBJ2-2, with D perhaps matching TRBD2 (6 bases). Per germline, CDR1 SGHTA and CDR2 FQGNSA. V was shortened by 3 bases and J by 5 bases, with 16 bases between the two germline ends. This CDR3 region has 16 residues. The CDR3 here is CASSFPGLSGTGELFF. CDR3 in DNA: TGTGCCAGCAGCTTCCCGGGACTTTCAGGGACCGGGGAGCTGTTTTTT.

The rearrangement links TRBV23-1 to TRBJ1-6; 12 bases line up with TRBD1. TRBV23-1 is marked as an open reading frame, function uncertain. The CDR3 covers 21 residues. With V trimmed by 0 bases and J by 0 bases, 9 bases remained unmatched. The CDR3 reads CASSQSVIRDRGRSYNSPLHF. CDR3 nucleotides: TGCGCCAGCAGTCAATCAGTTATCCGGGACAGGGGGCGCTCCTATAATTCACCCCTCCACTTT.

This clone showed up just once. The chain employs TRBV20-1 and TRBJ1-5; 7 bases agree with TRBD1. Germline V CDR1 and CDR2: DFQATT, SNEGSKA (reference sequence). Trimming at V came to 3 bases and at J to 5 bases, leaving 7 bases not matched to a gene. This CDR3 comprises 14 residues. The DNA of the CDR3 is TGCAGTGCTAGTCCGGGACAGTACGATCAGCCCCAGCATTTT. This translates into CSASPGQYDQPQHF.

The chain employs TRBV30 and TRBJ2-7; 7 bases are a match to TRBD1. Per germline, CDR1 GTSNPN and CDR2 SVGIG (reference sequence). The trim removed 0 bases at V and 5 bases at J, leaving 4 bases unmatched. The CDR3 covers 13 residues. The CDR3 nucleotides are TGTGCCTGGAGTGTGGGGACAGTCAACGAGCAGTACTTC. This gives the protein CAWSVGTVNEQYF.

J is TRBJ1-1 and V is TRBV4-1, with TRBD1 identical over 9 bases. The CDR3 is made up of 16 amino acids. Trimming took 2 bases from V and 7 from J; bases not matched to a gene: 11. The germline gives CDR1 MGHRA, CDR2 YSYEKL. CDR3: CASSQLTGTGKIEAFF. Here the CDR3 DNA reads TGCGCCAGCAGCCAACTCACCGGGACAGGGAAAATTGAAGCTTTCTTT.

The chain has TRBV6-6 and TRBJ1-6; the match to TRBD1 covers 10 bases. CDR1 and CDR2 from the germline V gene are MNHNY and SVGAGI (reference sequence). The CDR3 extends over 15 amino acids. Trimming took 4 bases from V and 10 from J; bases not matched to a gene: 7. CDR3 in amino acids: CASSFQTGGLSPLHF. CDR3 DNA sequence: TGTGCCAGCAGTTTCCAGACAGGGGGCCTCTCACCCCTCCACTTT.

The chain combines TRBV24-1 with TRBJ2-2, with 9 positions matching TRBD2. Germline V lookup: CDR1 KGHDR, CDR2 SFDVKD. With 5 bases clipped from V and 5 bases from J, the junction kept 8 bases outside the gene matches. CDR3 length: 16 residues. The CDR3 sequence: CATSAVSGRGTGELFF. In nucleotides, the CDR3 is TGTGCCACCAGTGCCGTTAGCGGGAGAGGGACCGGGGAGCTGTTTTTT.

This chain links TRBV24-1 with TRBJ2-2; D possibly corresponds to TRBD2 (6 bases). Germline V gives CDR1 KGHDR, CDR2 SFDVKD. The V and J ends lost 4 bases and 4 bases respectively, with 6 bases between them. CDR3 size: 13 residues. CDR3 in DNA: TGTGCCACCAGTGAGGGGGGCACCGGGGAGCTGTTTTTT. Translated, it gives CATSEGGTGELFF.

The chain couples TRBV4-3 to TRBJ1-1; D might be TRBD1 (5 bases). This CDR3 has 13 amino acids. From germline, CDR1 is LGHNA and CDR2 YSLEER. Trimming removed 0 bases at V and 8 bases at J, with 10 bases between. CDR3 residues: CASSQEGGAEAFF. The CDR3 bases are TGCGCCAGCAGCCAAGAAGGAGGGGCCGAAGCTTTCTTT.

The gene calls are TRBV19 and TRBJ2-4; 9 bases fit TRBD1. The CDR3 spans 14 residues. Trimming cost V 3 bases and J 7 bases; bases outside gene matches: 4. Per the germline V gene, CDR1 is LNHDA and CDR2 is SQIVND (reference sequence). The CDR3 reads CASSMDGQGNIQYF. Here the CDR3 DNA reads TGTGCCAGTAGTATGGATGGACAGGGGAACATTCAGTACTTC. Looking up the rest from reference TRBV19 and TRBJ2-4 gives the full variable domain: DGGITQSPKYLFRKEGQNVTLSCEQNLNHDAMYWYRQDPGQGLRLIYYSQIVNDFQKGDIAEGYSVSREKKESFPLTVTSAQKNPTAFYLCASSMDGQGNIQYFGAGTRLSVL.

This chain joins TRBV11-1 and TRBJ2-2; no clear D gene. Germline loops: CDR1 SGHAT, CDR2 FQDESV (reference sequence). This CDR3 has 12 amino acids. The V gene lost 5 bases and the J gene lost 3 bases, with 4 bases spanning the gap. Here the CDR3 reads CASSLYTGELFF. In DNA form, the CDR3 reads TGTGCCAGCAGCCTTTACACCGGGGAGCTGTTTTTT.

The sample holds many counts of this clone. This rearrangement joins TRBV2 to TRBJ2-7; D is perhaps TRBD2 (5 bases). Germline CDR1 is SNHLY and CDR2 is FYNNEI. There are 15 residues in the CDR3. V lost 7 bases and J lost 2, with 18 bases in between. CDR3 nucleotides: TGTGCCAGCACCCCGGCTCAGACGGGGACCTACGAGCAGTACTTC. Its protein product is CASTPAQTGTYEQYF.

This chain links TRBV5-6 with TRBJ2-7, with TRBD1 matching 7 bases. This CDR3 is built from 13 residues. Unmatched junction bases numbered 4, after V lost 3 bases and J lost 4 bases. Germline V gene data show CDR1 as SGHDT and CDR2 as YYEEEE. The CDR3 spells CASSSQGVYEQYF. CDR3 nucleotide sequence: TGTGCCAGCAGCTCCCAGGGGGTTTACGAGCAGTACTTC.

This clone was detected once. The rearrangement uses TRBV6-2 or TRBV6-3 and TRBJ1-2; unclear D gene. The CDR3 contains 14 residues. Germline CDR1 is MNHEY and CDR2 is SVGEGT. V was trimmed by 6 bases and J by 2 bases, leaving 13 bases between them. CDR3 DNA: TGTGCCAGCAGCCCAGAGACACCCAACTATGGCTACACCTTC. This encodes CASSPETPNYGYTF.

The chain couples TRBV24-1 to TRBJ2-1, with a possible D match to TRBD2 (5 bases). Trimming stripped 1 base from V and 6 bases from J, with 12 bases between. CDR1 KGHDR and CDR2 SFDVKD come from the germline V gene. The CDR3 sequence is 15 residues long. CDR3: CATSDLVTNGNEQFF. In DNA, the CDR3 is TGTGCCACCAGTGATTTAGTGACTAATGGCAATGAGCAGTTCTTC.

This clone has only a few counts. The chain uses TRBV7-2 and TRBJ2-1; 7 bases line up with TRBD2. Trimming took 0 bases from V and 5 from J; bases not matched to a gene: 7. The germline V gene has CDR1 SGHTA and CDR2 FQGNSA. CDR3 length: 16 amino acids. CDR3 nucleotides: TGTGCCAGCAGCTTAGCGCTCGGGGACTACCACAATGAGCAGTTCTTC. Protein sequence: CASSLALGDYHNEQFF.

V usage is TRBV7-2 and J usage is TRBJ2-7; tentative D call: TRBD2 (5 bases). From germline, CDR1 is SGHTA and CDR2 FQGNSA. V lost 5 bases and J lost 0, with 11 bases in between. This CDR3 is 14 amino acids long. The CDR3 protein is CASSRTLSSYEQYF. CDR3 coding DNA: TGTGCCAGCAGCCGGACTCTAAGCTCCTACGAGCAGTACTTC.

J is TRBJ1-4 and V is TRBV2; D call uncertain. The CDR3 covers 20 residues. Germline V gene data show CDR1 as SNHLY and CDR2 as FYNNEI. V lost 2 bases, J lost 0 bases, and 22 bases lay in between. CDR3 in DNA: TGTGCCAGCAGTGAAATTTTGGCGGCCAGAATTTCGACAACTAATGAAAAACTGTTTTTT. Its translation is CASSEILAARISTTNEKLFF.

The V call is TRBV6-5, the J call TRBJ2-7; 12 nucleotides line up with TRBD1. Trimming cost V 4 bases and J 10 bases; bases outside gene matches: 11. The CDR3 consists of 15 residues. Germline lookup yields CDR1 MNHEY and CDR2 SVGAGI. The CDR3 DNA sequence: TGTGCCAGCAGTTCCCCGGGACAGGGGGCGGCAAAACAGTACTTC. The encoded protein is CASSSPGQGAAKQYF.

The chain links TRBV4-2 to TRBJ2-1; 8 positions agree with TRBD2. V lost 6 bases, J lost 7 bases, and 11 bases stayed unmatched. This CDR3 has 15 residues. Germline values: CDR1 LGHNA, CDR2 YNFKEQ. The CDR3 coding sequence is TGTGCCAGCAGTCCTACCGGGACTAGGGAAAATGAGCAGTTCTTC. This sequence encodes CASSPTGTRENEQFF.

The V call is TRBV6-2 or TRBV6-3, the J call TRBJ2-3, with 7 bases fitting TRBD2. The CDR3 extends over 14 amino acids. Per the germline V gene, CDR1 is MNHEY and CDR2 is SVGEGT. Trimming at V came to 5 bases and at J to 4 bases, leaving 6 bases not matched to a gene. The DNA for the CDR3 is TGTGCCAGCAGTACTCGGACTAGGGCAGATACGCAGTATTTT. As protein: CASSTRTRADTQYF.

The gene calls are TRBV4-1 and TRBJ2-3, with 8 bases fitting TRBD2. Germline CDR1 MGHRA, CDR2 YSYEKL. The CDR3 loop spans 19 amino acids. With V trimmed by 0 bases and J by 0 bases, 11 bases remained unmatched. The CDR3 DNA reads as TGCGCCAGCAGCCAAGAGGGAGGCCTAGCGGGCTATAGCACAGATACGCAGTATTTT. Its translation is CASSQEGGLAGYSTDTQYF.